This TCR beta chain was documented in a study of OX40 agonist ivuxolimab in advanced cancers. Study at large: At 0.01 to 10 mg/kg, ivuxolimab was administered intravenously to patients every 2 weeks.

Profiling relied on immunoSEQ multiplex PCR, and the TCRdb table lists in-frame clones only, not all of them. The sample has roughly 80,000 clones, approximately 89% seen once. Points from the study as a whole: Average numbers of expanded clones were greater in CD8+ T cells than in CD4+.

Comments on this clone: The target antigen is unknown.

CDR1 and CDR2 from the germline V gene are SGHVS and FNYEAQ. Losses at the gene ends were 3 bases for V and 5 bases for J; bases not matched to a gene: 1. The CDR3 contains 14 residues. This clonotype was obtained from an adult with an advanced solid tumor such as melanoma, head and neck, liver or kidney cancer. The V and J genes are TRBV7-6 and TRBJ1-4, with 9 positions matching TRBD1. The source material was CD4+ or CD8+ T cells sorted from blood, sampled in a trial of the OX40 agonist ivuxolimab. CDR3 in amino acids: CASSLGQGNEKLFF. For the CDR3, the DNA is TGTGCCAGCAGCTTGGGACAGGGCAATGAAAAACTGTTTTTT.